This T cell receptor beta chain was sequenced for a study of T cell responses to AZD1222 COVID-19 vaccine (dated by TCRdb to about 2021). As for the study more broadly: A total of roughly 240 trial participants underwent TCR sequencing, of whom about 210 received two doses of AZD1222 and approximately 25 received two doses of the MenACWY control vaccine. Trial participants were enrolled by age into 18-55, 56-69 and 70-plus year subgroups, with about 150, 27 and 61 TCR-sequenced participants respectively.

Taken from cysteine to phenylalanine, the CDR3 has 14 residues. Only the CDR3 part of the read is kept: 42 bases, read in frame from the first base. CDR1 and CDR2 (SGHTA, FQGNSA) derive from the germline V gene. V loses 5 bases at its end and J loses 4 bases; junction bases beyond the gene matches: 7. The CDR3 regions of human TCRbeta chains were analyzed by immunosequencing. Under the source paper's analysis protocol: Repertoire TCRs were checked for matches against a reference library of SARS-CoV-2-specific TCRs that had been generated using the MIRA antigen-specificity platform. Breadth was defined as the fraction of unique TCRs that were SARS-CoV-2-associated, and depth was defined as the fraction of total T cells that were SARS-CoV-2-associated. Using the MIRA data, each spike-specific TCR was mapped to the spike region that the TCR reacts to and placed in a CD4 or CD8 class. Log10-transformed breadth and depth values were compared by one-way ANOVA with Sidak's multiple comparisons tests. Sourced from immuneACCESS, this table was stored by TCRdb with only in-frame sequences that have V and J called. A share of the clones is absent; for the studies checked, an unresolved V gene accounts for under half, and the remainder has no known explanation. V and J calls plus clone size are reproduced from that table; the DNA served to infer D and trimming. The sample profile shows about 200,000 clones; roughly 92% of them were found once. About 1% of the sample lies in the top ten.

Regarding this clone: Its specific antigen is unknown. Base quality data are lacking; no much larger clone is found one base away.

Overall results and qualifications from the work: In the small 56-69-year group, the increase in depth fell short of significance, most likely because of low power. Nearly half of unique spike-specific TCRs reportedly recognized epitopes outside regions mutated in the B.1.351 and B.1.1.7 variants. The whole spike protein was spanned by vaccine-associated CD4 TCRs, and dominant responses were seen in regions 160-218 and 743-854. No day 14 peak-response samples were available, so repertoires were characterized only after the peak T cell response. Conclusions about previously exposed vaccinees are limited because only five to seven AZD1222 recipients were SARS-CoV-2 seropositive at baseline. Participants were mostly white British and included more females than males, and it was suggested by the authors that clonal diversity may have been underestimated. After two AZD1222 doses, both the breadth and the depth of spike-specific TCRs were significantly higher than at day 0 and than in MenACWY recipients.

The intended sense of this specimen's time point label: about 28 days (+/-7) after the second vaccine dose. Because spike-specific TCR depth and breadth did not differ between the two schedules, AZD1222 recipients who got a second dose at roughly 4 weeks were pooled with those who got a second dose at roughly 12 weeks. Samples from vaccinated people were obtained from the UK trials COV001 and COV002, which included a single-blind randomized controlled phase 2/3 trial of AZD1222 (ChAdOx1 nCoV-19) in healthy adults. For TCRbeta chain sequencing, PBMC samples were collected from trial participants at day 0 and at day 28 after the second dose.

The source of this sequence is an adult who received the AZD1222 COVID-19 vaccine. The material sequenced was peripheral blood, taken 28 days after the second AZD1222 dose. Recombination connected TRBV7-2 to TRBJ2-7; TRBD2 matches 8 bases in the middle. The CDR3 region has the sequence CASSPVGGAYEQYF. The DNA reads TGTGCCAGCAGCCCCGTCGGGGGGGCGTACGAGCAGTACTTC. The CDR3, completed at both ends by the reference TRBV7-2 and TRBJ2-7 genes, gives the full variable domain GAGVSQSPSNKVTEKGKDVELRCDPISGHTALYWYRQSLGQGLEFLIYFQGNSAPDKSGLPSDRFSAERTGGSVSTLTIQRTQQEDSAVYLCASSPVGGAYEQYFGPGTRLTVT.